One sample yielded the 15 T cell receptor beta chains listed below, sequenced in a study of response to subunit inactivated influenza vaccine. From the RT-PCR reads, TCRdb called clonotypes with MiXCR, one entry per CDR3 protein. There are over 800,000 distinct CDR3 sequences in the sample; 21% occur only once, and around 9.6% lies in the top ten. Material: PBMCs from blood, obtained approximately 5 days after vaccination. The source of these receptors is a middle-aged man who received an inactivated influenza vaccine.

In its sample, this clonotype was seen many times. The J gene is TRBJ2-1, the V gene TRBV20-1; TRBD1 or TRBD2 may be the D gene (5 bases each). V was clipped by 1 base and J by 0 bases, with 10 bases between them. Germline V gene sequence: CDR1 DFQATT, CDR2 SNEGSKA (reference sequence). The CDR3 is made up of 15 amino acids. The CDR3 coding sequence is TGCAGTGCTAGAGTCCCAGGGAGCTCCTACAATGAGCAGTTCTTC. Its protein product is CSARVPGSSYNEQFF.

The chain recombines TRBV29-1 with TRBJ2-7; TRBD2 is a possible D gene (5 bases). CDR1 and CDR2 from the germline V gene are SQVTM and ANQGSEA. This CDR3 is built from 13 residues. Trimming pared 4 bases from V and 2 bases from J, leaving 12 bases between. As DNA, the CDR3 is TGCAGCGTTGGACTACCGAACGCCTACGAGCAGTACTTC. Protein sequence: CSVGLPNAYEQYF.

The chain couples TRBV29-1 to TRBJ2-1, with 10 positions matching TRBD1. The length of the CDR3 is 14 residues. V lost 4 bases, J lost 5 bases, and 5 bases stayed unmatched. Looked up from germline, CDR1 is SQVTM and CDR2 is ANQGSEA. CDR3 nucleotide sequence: TGCAGCGTTGGGGGGACAGGGGAACACAATGAGCAGTTCTTC. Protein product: CSVGGTGEHNEQFF.

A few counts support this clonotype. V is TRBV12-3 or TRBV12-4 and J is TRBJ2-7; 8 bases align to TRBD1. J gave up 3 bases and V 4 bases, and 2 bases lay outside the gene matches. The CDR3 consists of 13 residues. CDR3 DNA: TGTGCCAGCAGTTCACAGGGGGTCTACGAGCAGTACTTC. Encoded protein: CASSSQGVYEQYF.

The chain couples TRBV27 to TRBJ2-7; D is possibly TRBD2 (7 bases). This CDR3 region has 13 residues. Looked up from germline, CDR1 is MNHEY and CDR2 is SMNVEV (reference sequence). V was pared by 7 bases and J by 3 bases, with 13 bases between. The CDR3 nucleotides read TGTGCCAGCAAGGGGGGGCTCGACTACGAGCAGTACTTC. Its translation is CASKGGLDYEQYF.

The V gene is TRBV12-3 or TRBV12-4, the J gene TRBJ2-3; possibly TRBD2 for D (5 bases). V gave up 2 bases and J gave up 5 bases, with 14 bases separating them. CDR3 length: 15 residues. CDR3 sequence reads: CASSLMGLAQDTQYF. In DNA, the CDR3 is TGTGCCAGCAGTTTAATGGGGTTAGCGCAAGATACGCAGTATTTT.

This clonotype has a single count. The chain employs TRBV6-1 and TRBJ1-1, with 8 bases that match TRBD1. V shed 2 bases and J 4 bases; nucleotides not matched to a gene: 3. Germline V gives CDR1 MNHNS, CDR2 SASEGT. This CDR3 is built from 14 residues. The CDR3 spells CASSEWTGCTEAFF. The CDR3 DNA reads TGTGCCAGCAGTGAATGGACAGGGTGCACTGAAGCTTTCTTT.

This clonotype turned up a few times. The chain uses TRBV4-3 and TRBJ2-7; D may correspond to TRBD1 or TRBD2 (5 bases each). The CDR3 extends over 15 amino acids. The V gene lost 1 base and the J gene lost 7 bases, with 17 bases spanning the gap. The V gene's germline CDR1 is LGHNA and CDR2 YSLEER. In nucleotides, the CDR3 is TGCGCCAGCAGCCAAGCGCACGCCCTAGGGGAGGAGCAGTACTTC. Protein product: CASSQAHALGEEQYF.

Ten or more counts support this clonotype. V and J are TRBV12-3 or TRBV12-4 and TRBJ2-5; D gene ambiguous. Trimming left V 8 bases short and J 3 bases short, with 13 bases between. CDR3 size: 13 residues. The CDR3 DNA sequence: TGTGCCAGCTCCCAAGGTCCCAAAGAGACCCAGTACTTC. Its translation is CASSQGPKETQYF.

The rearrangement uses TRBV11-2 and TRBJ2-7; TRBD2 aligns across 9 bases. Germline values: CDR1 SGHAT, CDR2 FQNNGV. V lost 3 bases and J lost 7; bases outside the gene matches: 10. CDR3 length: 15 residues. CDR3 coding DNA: TGTGCCAGCAGCTTTTTTAGCGGGGGTAGGATTGAGCAGTACTTC. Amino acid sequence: CASSFFSGGRIEQYF.

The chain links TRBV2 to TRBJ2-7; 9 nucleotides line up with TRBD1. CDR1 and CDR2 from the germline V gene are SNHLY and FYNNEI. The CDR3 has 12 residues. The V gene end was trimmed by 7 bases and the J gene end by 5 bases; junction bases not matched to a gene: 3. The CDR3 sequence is CASNGQGNEQYF. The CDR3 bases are TGTGCCAGCAATGGACAGGGGAACGAGCAGTACTTC.

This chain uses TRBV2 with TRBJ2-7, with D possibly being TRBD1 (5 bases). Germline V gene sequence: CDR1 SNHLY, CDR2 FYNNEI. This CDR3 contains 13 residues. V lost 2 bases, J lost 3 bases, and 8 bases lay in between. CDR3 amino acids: CASSEQGVYEQYF. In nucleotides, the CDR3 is TGTGCCAGCAGTGAACAGGGTGTCTACGAGCAGTACTTC.

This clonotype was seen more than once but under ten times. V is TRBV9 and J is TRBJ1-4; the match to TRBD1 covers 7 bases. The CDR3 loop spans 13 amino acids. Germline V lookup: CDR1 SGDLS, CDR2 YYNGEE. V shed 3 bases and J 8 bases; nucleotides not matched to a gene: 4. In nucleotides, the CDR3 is TGTGCCAGCAGCGGCCGGGACAGCGAAAAACTGTTTTTT. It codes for CASSGRDSEKLFF.

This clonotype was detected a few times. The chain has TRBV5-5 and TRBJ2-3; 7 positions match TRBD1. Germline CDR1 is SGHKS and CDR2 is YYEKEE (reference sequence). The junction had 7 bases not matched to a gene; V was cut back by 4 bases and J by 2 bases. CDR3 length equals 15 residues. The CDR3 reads CASSRQGVNTDTQYF. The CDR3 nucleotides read TGTGCCAGCAGCCGACAGGGAGTGAACACAGATACGCAGTATTTT.

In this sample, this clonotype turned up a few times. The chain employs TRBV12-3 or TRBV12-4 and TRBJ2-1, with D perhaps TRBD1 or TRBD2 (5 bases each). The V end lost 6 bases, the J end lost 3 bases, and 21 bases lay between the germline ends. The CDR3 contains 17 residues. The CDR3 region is CASSPRTGLVLYNEQFF. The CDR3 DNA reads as TGTGCCAGCAGCCCCAGAACGGGGCTTGTTCTCTACAATGAGCAGTTCTTC.